Listed here are 9 T cell receptor beta chains from one sample, sequenced in a study of blood T cell repertoires in COVID-19 (TCRdb year 2020). Library preparation was by the immunoSEQ multiplex PCR assay. Entries here come from immuneACCESS through TCRdb and include only in-frame sequences with V and J called. Some clones fail to appear in such tables; in the studies checked, an unresolved V gene covers under half of the shortfall, and the cause of the remainder is unknown. The table for this sample lists about 82,000 clones; over 70% of them were counted only once. Approximately 15% of the sample goes to the ten largest clones. Sample: peripheral blood. These receptors came from a woman aged 60-75 years with acute or convalescent COVID-19.

This rearrangement joins TRBV12-5 to TRBJ2-7; perhaps TRBD1 as D (5 bases). The V gene's germline CDR1 is LGHNT and CDR2 FRNRAP. V lost 1 base, J lost 10 bases, and 11 bases lay in between. The CDR3 covers 12 residues. CDR3 in DNA: TGTGCTAGTGGTTTGGCCAAGACAGCTCAGTACTTC. The encoded protein is CASGLAKTAQYF.

This chain uses TRBV5-4 with TRBJ2-1; the D gene is possibly TRBD2 (6 bases). V was shortened by 2 bases and J by 5 bases, with 14 bases between the two germline ends. This CDR3 has 15 residues. CDR1 is SGHNT, CDR2 YYREEE, per germline (reference sequence). CDR3 sequence reads: CASSFGRGLHNEQFF. For the CDR3, the DNA is TGTGCCAGCAGCTTCGGGCGGGGCCTCCACAATGAGCAGTTCTTC.

This chain links TRBV7-9 with TRBJ1-3; D unclear. The CDR3 is 14 residues long. The V and J ends lost 4 bases and 0 bases respectively, with 7 bases between them. CDR1 SEHNR and CDR2 FQNEAQ come from the germline V gene (reference sequence). Here the CDR3 DNA reads TGTGCCAGCAGCTCCGGGAGCTCTGGAAACACCATATATTTT. Translating gives CASSSGSSGNTIYF.

J is TRBJ1-5 and V is TRBV6-5; 8 bases align to TRBD1. Unmatched junction bases numbered 5, after V lost 5 bases and J lost 2 bases. CDR1 and CDR2 from the germline V gene are MNHEY and SVGAGI. The CDR3 length is 15 residues. CDR3 sequence reads: CASSIWGQGNQPQHF. In DNA form, the CDR3 reads TGTGCCAGCAGTATTTGGGGACAGGGCAATCAGCCCCAGCATTTT.

The chain combines TRBV11-3 with TRBJ1-6, with 9 bases that match TRBD1. In germline, CDR1 is SGHNT, CDR2 YENEEA. This CDR3 is built from 13 residues. V shed 6 bases, J shed 6 bases, and the junction held 0 bases outside the gene matches. The DNA of the CDR3 is TGTGCCAGCAGGGGACAGGGTAATTCACCCCTCCACTTT. Protein: CASRGQGNSPLHF.

This chain joins TRBV7-2 and TRBJ1-2; D may be TRBD1 (6 bases). V was clipped by 2 bases and J by 8 bases, with 15 bases between them. The V gene's germline CDR1 is SGHTA and CDR2 FQGNSA. The CDR3 spans 14 residues. This CDR3 reads CASSLNNRGLGYTF. The CDR3, as DNA: TGTGCCAGCAGCTTAAATAATAGGGGGTTGGGCTACACCTTC.

The chain recombines TRBV3-1 (or the pseudogene TRBV3-2) with TRBJ2-7, with D uncertain. There are 14 residues in the CDR3. V was shortened by 1 base and J by 3 bases, with 10 bases between the two germline ends. CDR1 is LGHDT, CDR2 YNNKEL, per germline (reference sequence). Here the CDR3 reads CASSQGLPDYEQYF. CDR3 coding DNA: TGTGCCAGCAGCCAAGGACTCCCCGACTACGAGCAGTACTTC.

The chain recombines TRBV9 with TRBJ2-7, with 15 bases matching TRBD2. The V gene end was trimmed by 3 bases and the J gene end by 7 bases; junction bases not matched to a gene: 5. This CDR3 spans 15 amino acids. Germline assignment: CDR1 SGDLS and CDR2 YYNGEE. Written as DNA, the CDR3 is TGTGCCAGCAGCGCAGGACTAGCGGGGGGGAGGGAGCAGTACTTC. This encodes CASSAGLAGGREQYF.

The chain couples TRBV27 to TRBJ2-1, with D perhaps TRBD2 (6 bases). The CDR3 covers 14 residues. V was clipped by 6 bases and J by 8 bases, with 17 bases between them. CDR1 MNHEY and CDR2 SMNVEV come from the germline V gene (reference sequence). The CDR3 nucleotides are TGTGCCAGCAGGGAGGGCTATAAACGCGATGAGCAGTTCTTC. Amino acid sequence: CASREGYKRDEQFF.